This T cell receptor beta chain derives from a study of blood T cell repertoires in COVID-19. Overall study: COVID-19 samples from acute and convalescent phases originated in the United States, Italy and Spain. In each case, the material was cDNA or gDNA derived from T cells, B-cell-depleted T cells, or PBMCs.

The CDR3 runs to 14 residues. Germline V gene sequence: CDR1 SNHLY, CDR2 FYNNEI. Deletions cut 7 bases from V and 6 bases from J, with 18 bases between. Per the authors' pipeline: Amplification of reference gene primers was used by the study to estimate nucleated cell counts. Libraries were prepared by immunoSEQ multiplex PCR; TCRdb keeps only in-frame clonotypes and omits some of them. D and trimming were read from the DNA, whereas the V and J calls and clone size are those reported in that table. The sample records about 170,000 clones, approximately 85% being singletons. This TCR was sampled from a man in his sixties who had recovered from COVID-19. Sequencing used peripheral blood. The chain links TRBV2 to TRBJ1-1, with D tentatively TRBD1 (5 bases). The CDR3 nucleotides read TGTGCCAGCAACAACCGCCAGGGCGAAGCTGAAGCTTTCTTT. Protein: CASNNRQGEAEAFF.